This TCR beta chain was identified in a study of T cells after yellow fever vaccination. The CDR3 is made up of 16 amino acids. V shed 3 bases and J 3 bases; nucleotides not matched to a gene: 3. Germline lookup yields CDR1 LGHNA and CDR2 YNFKEQ. This clonotype has a count of ten or more. The antigen remains undetermined. Study findings and constraints: Detected again after the booster were most primary-vaccination clones, at approximately 95% CD4 and 80% to 90% CD8. A weaker but faster secondary response was observed, peaking on day 5 versus 15.

TCRdb re-called the 5' RACE reads through MiXCR, storing one row per CDR3 protein. The data hold 350,000 or so distinct CDR3 sequences, with approximately 8% observed a single time. The sequencing here drew on PBMCs, taken more than 40 days after the first yellow fever vaccination. This chain connects TRBV4-2 to TRBJ1-6; 9 nucleotides agree with TRBD1. The sequence came from a man aged 18 to 30 who received the YFV17D yellow fever vaccine. The CDR3 DNA reads as TGTGCCAGCAGCCACCCGACAGGGGGCTATAATTCACCCCTCCACTTT. It specifies CASSHPTGGYNSPLHF.